This TCR beta chain was obtained from a study of T cell changes during pregnancy in multiple sclerosis. TCRdb's copy holds only in-frame clones and misses some; the assay was immunoSEQ multiplex PCR. The sample has 70,000 to 85,000 clones; 92% are singletons. The receptor was isolated from a female donor with multiple sclerosis, enrolled in a pregnancy study. The sample in question was peripheral blood, obtained before pregnancy.

CDR3: CSVWREETQYF. For the CDR3, the DNA is TGCAGCGTTTGGCGGGAAGAGACCCAGTACTTC. The chain is built from TRBV29-1 and TRBJ2-5, with TRBD2 as a possible D gene (5 bases). CDR3 length equals 11 residues. CDR1 is SQVTM and CDR2 is ANQGSEA in the germline V gene. V shed 5 bases and J shed 3 bases, with 7 bases lying between them.